Below are 29 T cell receptor beta chains sequenced from a single sample in a study of cytomegalovirus exposure and HLA in healthy donors. Both 60 Vbeta primers and 13 Jbeta primers went into the PCR. Produced via immunoSEQ multiplex PCR; TCRdb's table is partial and in-frame only. Reported are tens of thousands of clones; the ten largest clones contain approximately 10%. Sequencing was done on a sample of PBMCs. The receptors derive from a woman aged 45-59 years in good health and CMV-seropositive.

The chain recombines TRBV15 with TRBJ2-1; D is unresolved. Germline-derived CDR1 and CDR2 are LNHNV and YYDKDF (reference sequence). The CDR3 contains 15 residues. V lost 0 bases to trimming and J lost 0 bases, with 6 bases between them. CDR3 sequence: CATSRDPSSYNEQFF. As DNA, the CDR3 is TGTGCCACCAGCAGAGATCCGAGCTCCTACAATGAGCAGTTCTTC.

The chain couples TRBV7-2 to TRBJ1-2; possible D gene TRBD1, 6 bases. The CDR3 spans 15 residues. V was cut by 3 bases and J by 5 bases, with 16 bases left in between. Germline CDR1 is SGHTA and CDR2 is FQGNSA. The CDR3 DNA follows: TGTGCCAGCAGCTTCGGTAGGGACAAGCTATATGGCTACACCTTC. Protein: CASSFGRDKLYGYTF.

The chain employs TRBV2 and TRBJ2-5; D not certain. The CDR3 sequence is 14 residues long. Germline values: CDR1 SNHLY, CDR2 FYNNEI. Trimming cost V 6 bases and J 1 base, with 12 bases left between them. The CDR3 loop is CASSSQVGQETQYF. Here the CDR3 DNA reads TGTGCCAGCAGCTCCCAGGTGGGCCAAGAGACCCAGTACTTC.

The chain joins TRBV18 to TRBJ2-6, with D perhaps TRBD1 (6 bases). The ends were cut back, 5 bases at V and 1 base at J, with 9 bases in the middle. Germline V gene lookup returns CDR1 KGHSH and CDR2 LQKENI. The CDR3 contains 15 residues. CDR3 in DNA: TGTGCCAGCTCAACTACAGGGTCTGGGGCCAACGTCCTGACTTTC. As protein: CASSTTGSGANVLTF.

The CDR3 nucleotides are TGTGCCAGCACCTTCGGGACAGCCTACTATGGCTACACCTTC. Residues: CASTFGTAYYGYTF. The rearrangement links TRBV5-4 to TRBJ1-2, with 7 bases fitting TRBD1. The CDR3 totals 14 residues. The V and J ends lost 6 bases and 3 bases, in that order; junction bases with no gene match: 8. Germline CDR1 SGHNT, CDR2 YYREEE (reference sequence).

The chain carries TRBV7-9 and TRBJ2-5, with a weak D call TRBD2 (6 bases). Germline lookup yields CDR1 SEHNR and CDR2 FQNEAQ (reference sequence). The CDR3 is made up of 15 amino acids. V lost 1 base to trimming and J lost 4 bases, with 13 bases between them. CDR3 protein: CASSLGGEIGETQYF. The CDR3 region has the DNA TGTGCCAGCAGCTTAGGCGGGGAAATTGGAGAGACCCAGTACTTC. The complete variable domain, with remaining parts taken from reference TRBV7-9 and TRBJ2-5, reads DTGVSQNPRHKITKRGQNVTFRCDPISEHNRLYWYRQTLGQGPEFLTYFQNEAQLEKSRLLSDRFSAERPKGSFSTLEIQRTEQGDSAMYLCASSLGGEIGETQYFGPGTRLLVL.

The chain is built from TRBV18 and TRBJ2-2, with 7 bases matching TRBD1. Trimming cost V 2 bases and J 6 bases; bases outside gene matches: 6. Germline loops: CDR1 KGHSH, CDR2 LQKENI. This CDR3 contains 15 residues. The DNA for the CDR3 is TGTGCCAGCTCACCATGGACAGGACTCGCCGGGGAGCTGTTTTTT. Amino acids: CASSPWTGLAGELFF.

J is TRBJ1-2 and V is TRBV27, with a possible D match to TRBD1 (6 bases). This CDR3 has 15 residues. The V end lost 4 bases, the J end lost 3 bases, and 15 bases lay between the germline ends. CDR1 is MNHEY, CDR2 SMNVEV, per germline (reference sequence). CDR3 sequence (DNA): TGTGCCAGCAGTTCCCTCGCCCAGGGGTACTATGGCTACACCTTC. Translation gives CASSSLAQGYYGYTF.

The chain is built from TRBV18 and TRBJ2-7; no clear D. The length of the CDR3 is 13 residues. Germline V gene sequence: CDR1 KGHSH, CDR2 LQKENI. The V end lost 4 bases, the J end lost 3 bases, and 10 bases lay between the germline ends. CDR3 sequence reads: CASSLLNDYEQYF. CDR3 nucleotides: TGTGCCAGCTCACTTCTAAACGACTACGAGCAGTACTTC.

This sequence joins TRBV7-9 and TRBJ1-5; no firm D call. The CDR3 totals 14 residues. V was trimmed by 5 bases and J by 0 bases, leaving 8 bases between them. From germline, CDR1 is SEHNR and CDR2 FQNEAQ (reference sequence). The CDR3 DNA follows: TGTGCCAGCAGCCCTGAGGGTAGCAATCAGCCCCAGCATTTT. Translated, it gives CASSPEGSNQPQHF.

The genes are TRBV11-1 and TRBJ2-7, with unresolved D. This CDR3 has 13 amino acids. CDR1 SGHAT and CDR2 FQDESV come from the germline V gene (reference sequence). Trimming removed 5 bases from V and 0 bases from J, with 8 bases in between. The CDR3 reads CASSVTTSYEQYF. As DNA, the CDR3 is TGTGCCAGCAGCGTCACTACCTCCTACGAGCAGTACTTC.

Concerning this clone: The junction does not match germline at one end; this may be a read error. This chain uses TRBV29-1 with TRBJ2-3, with 7 bases identical to TRBD2. This CDR3 has 12 amino acids. CDR1 is SQVTM and CDR2 is ANQGSEA in the germline V gene. CDR3 protein: CSVEARGGDQDF. DNA of the CDR3: TGCAGCGTTGAAGCGCGTGGGGGGGACCAGGATTTT.

V gene TRBV4-1 combines with J gene TRBJ2-2, with 12 bases lining up with TRBD2. Trimming cost V 2 bases and J 5 bases; bases outside gene matches: 3. The CDR3 sequence is 16 residues long. The V gene's germline CDR1 is MGHRA and CDR2 YSYEKL. CDR3 sequence reads: CASSQLAGGPTGELFF. The CDR3 DNA reads TGCGCCAGCAGCCAACTAGCGGGAGGGCCAACCGGGGAGCTGTTTTTT.

The V and J genes are TRBV28 and TRBJ1-1, with a weak D call TRBD1 (5 bases). The CDR3 spans 14 residues. Germline CDR1 and CDR2: MDHEN and SYDVKM. The V and J ends lost 5 bases and 3 bases respectively, with 13 bases between them. The CDR3 DNA follows: TGTGCCAGCAGTCAAACAGGAAAGCACACTGAAGCTTTCTTT. It translates to CASSQTGKHTEAFF.

The chain is built from TRBV6-1 and TRBJ2-1; D not resolved. The V gene lost 7 bases and the J gene lost 5 bases, with 15 bases spanning the gap. The CDR3 loop spans 14 amino acids. The V gene's germline CDR1 is MNHNS and CDR2 SASEGT. CDR3 bases: TGTGCCAGCACCGCGAGGCAAGCGAACAATGAGCAGTTCTTC. Protein product: CASTARQANNEQFF.

This chain joins TRBV6-6 and TRBJ1-1; weak D call: TRBD1 (5 bases). Germline-derived CDR1 and CDR2 are MNHNY and SVGAGI (reference sequence). V was shortened by 2 bases and J by 2 bases, with 15 bases between the two germline ends. CDR3 length: 16 amino acids. The CDR3 coding sequence is TGTGCCAGCAGTTACCCCTTTCCCGGGGGTAACACTGAAGCTTTCTTT. Protein sequence: CASSYPFPGGNTEAFF.

CDR3 residues: CSVLGGDTQYF. The CDR3, as DNA: TGCAGCGTCCTAGGGGGAGATACGCAGTATTTT. The chain recombines TRBV29-1 with TRBJ2-3; maybe TRBD1 (6 bases). This CDR3 spans 11 amino acids. CDR1 SQVTM and CDR2 ANQGSEA come from the germline V gene. V was shortened by 6 bases and J by 5 bases, with 9 bases between the two germline ends.

The rearrangement links TRBV5-1 to TRBJ2-6; D is unclear. V was pared by 3 bases and J by 2 bases, with 9 bases between. Looked up from germline, CDR1 is SGHRS and CDR2 is YFSETQ. The length of the CDR3 is 15 residues. CDR3 in amino acids: CASSSYRAGANVLTF. As DNA, the CDR3 is TGCGCCAGCAGCTCTTACAGAGCTGGGGCCAACGTCCTGACTTTC.

The rearrangement links TRBV6-6 to TRBJ1-2; D is perhaps TRBD1 (5 bases). V dropped 6 bases and J dropped 2 bases, with 16 bases sitting between them. Per germline, CDR1 MNHNY and CDR2 SVGAGI (reference sequence). The CDR3 covers 15 residues. As DNA, the CDR3 is TGTGCCAGCAGCCTTGGGGGGACCAACAACTATGGCTACACCTTC. This translates into CASSLGGTNNYGYTF.

The rearrangement uses TRBV5-4 and TRBJ2-1; 9 nucleotides align to TRBD2. CDR3 length equals 15 residues. Germline V gene lookup returns CDR1 SGHNT and CDR2 YYREEE (reference sequence). V was pared by 1 base and J by 5 bases, with 4 bases of the junction left unmatched. CDR3 in amino acids: CASSLRTSANNEQFF. DNA for the CDR3: TGTGCCAGCAGCTTGAGGACTAGCGCGAACAATGAGCAGTTCTTC.

This chain joins TRBV6-6 and TRBJ1-3; TRBD1 aligns across 7 bases. The CDR3 covers 14 residues. After removal of 5 bases from V and 0 bases from J, the junction contained 1 base not matched to a gene. Germline V gene sequence: CDR1 MNHNY, CDR2 SVGAGI (reference sequence). As DNA, the CDR3 is TGTGCCAGCAGTAGGGACAGCTCTGGAAACACCATATATTTT. Encoded protein: CASSRDSSGNTIYF.

This rearrangement joins TRBV5-1 to TRBJ2-7; 7 bases align to TRBD2. Germline CDR1 and CDR2: SGHRS and YFSETQ. The CDR3 is made up of 13 amino acids. Losses at the gene ends were 4 bases for V and 3 bases for J; bases not matched to a gene: 4. CDR3 DNA sequence: TGCGCCAGCAGCACCCCTAGCGGCTACGAGCAGTACTTC. Protein: CASSTPSGYEQYF.

Comments on this clone: One end of the junction is discordant with germline, which a read error may explain. The V and J genes are TRBV29-1 and TRBJ2-1; perhaps TRBD1 as D (5 bases). CDR3 length: 13 residues. Germline V CDR1 and CDR2: SQVTM, ANQGSEA. The CDR3 protein is CSGGISSDNEQFF. As DNA, the CDR3 is TGCAGCGGGGGCATTAGCTCCGACAATGAGCAGTTCTTC.

The genes are TRBV5-1 and TRBJ1-1, with 9 bases aligning to TRBD1. This CDR3 comprises 14 residues. V shed 6 bases, J shed 1 base, and the junction held 4 bases outside the gene matches. The germline V gene encodes CDR1 SGHRS and CDR2 YFSETQ. The CDR3 sequence: CASNRGQGNTEAFF. In DNA, the CDR3 is TGCGCCAGCAACCGGGGACAGGGGAACACTGAAGCTTTCTTT. Variable domain in full (rest from reference TRBV5-1 and TRBJ1-1): KAGVTQTPRYLIKTRGQQVTLSCSPISGHRSVSWYQQTPGQGLQFLFEYFSETQRNKGNFPGRFSGRQFSNSRSEMNVSTLELGDSALYLCASNRGQGNTEAFFGQGTRLTVV.

This chain connects TRBV18 to TRBJ1-2, with a tentative D call TRBD1 (5 bases). Germline V gene sequence: CDR1 KGHSH, CDR2 LQKENI. Trimming took 3 bases from V and 1 from J, leaving 15 bases between them. The CDR3 contains 16 residues. The CDR3 loop reads CASSPTLLDSNYGYTF. In nucleotides, the CDR3 is TGTGCCAGCTCACCCACCCTCCTCGACAGTAACTATGGCTACACCTTC.

The chain recombines TRBV4-2 with TRBJ2-7; maybe TRBD1 (6 bases). V shed 0 bases and J shed 1 base, with 10 bases lying between them. The CDR3 has 15 amino acids. Germline CDR1 reads LGHNA; CDR2 reads YNFKEQ. In nucleotides, the CDR3 is TGTGCCAGCAGCCAAGAACGGACAGTGTCCTACGAGCAGTACTTC. It encodes CASSQERTVSYEQYF.

With regard to this clone: One end of the junction is discordant with germline, which a read error may explain. The CDR3 DNA follows: TGTGCCAGCAGCTTAGCCCCCGGGCAGGGAATACTATTCTTC. Its protein is CASSLAPGQGILFF. The J gene is TRBJ2-7, the V gene TRBV7-9; D is perhaps TRBD1 (5 bases). CDR3 length: 14 amino acids. Germline V gives CDR1 SEHNR, CDR2 FQNEAQ (reference sequence).

V and J are TRBV2 and TRBJ2-7; maybe TRBD1 (5 bases). This CDR3 has 15 residues. The V gene's germline CDR1 is SNHLY and CDR2 FYNNEI. Deletions cut 2 bases from V and 5 bases from J, with 16 bases between. The CDR3: CASSELRMGRHEQYF. The CDR3 nucleotides are TGTGCCAGCAGTGAATTACGAATGGGGCGCCACGAGCAGTACTTC. Filled out from reference TRBV2 and TRBJ2-7, the complete variable domain reads EPEVTQTPSHQVTQMGQEVILRCVPISNHLYFYWYRQILGQKVEFLVSFYNNEISEKSEIFDDQFSVERPDGSNFTLKIRSTKLEDSAMYFCASSELRMGRHEQYFGPGTRLTVT.

This chain connects TRBV19 to TRBJ2-2; D ambiguous. Trimming pared 2 bases from V and 5 bases from J, leaving 6 bases between. This CDR3 is built from 13 residues. Germline V gives CDR1 LNHDA, CDR2 SQIVND (reference sequence). The CDR3 sequence is CASSIMETGELFF. The CDR3 region has the DNA TGTGCCAGTAGTATAATGGAGACCGGGGAGCTGTTTTTT.